The T cell receptor (beta chain) described here comes from a study of cytomegalovirus exposure and HLA in healthy donors. Vbeta (60) and Jbeta (13) primers were used in the PCR. Measured with immunoSEQ multiplex PCR; TCRdb has only the in-frame clones, and not every one. The table lists about 43,000 clones, 51% of them singletons, with around 5.8% in the top ten. This clone was detected a few times. Trimming took 0 bases from V and 5 from J, leaving 15 bases between them. CDR3 length equals 15 residues. Germline V gene lookup returns CDR1 SGHRS and CDR2 YFSETQ. The sequence was obtained from a man between 60 and 75 years old in good health and CMV-seronegative. The genes are TRBV5-1 and TRBJ2-7; D may be TRBD1 (6 bases). The sequencing input was PBMCs. CDR3 sequence: CASSLVGRGSDEQYF. The CDR3 DNA is TGCGCCAGCAGCTTGGTGGGCAGGGGATCGGACGAGCAGTACTTC. The complete variable domain, with remaining parts taken from reference TRBV5-1 and TRBJ2-7, reads KAGVTQTPRYLIKTRGQQVTLSCSPISGHRSVSWYQQTPGQGLQFLFEYFSETQRNKGNFPGRFSGRQFSNSRSEMNVSTLELGDSALYLCASSLVGRGSDEQYFGPGTRLTVT.